The T cell receptor beta chain under discussion was sequenced for a study of T cell changes during pregnancy in multiple sclerosis. Repertoires were generated with immunoSEQ multiplex PCR, while TCRdb's copy carries only in-frame clones and drops some. The data show more than 60,000 clones, 91% seen once. In germline, CDR1 is MNHEY, CDR2 SVGAGI. Between the trimmed V and J ends, which lost 6 bases and 5 bases, there was a span of 10 bases. The CDR3 totals 12 residues. The rearrangement joins TRBV6-5 to TRBJ2-5; D gene unclear. The clonotype was recovered from a female donor in good health, enrolled as a control in a pregnancy study. Sequencing was performed on CD4+ T cells from peripheral blood mononuclear cells, taken in the third trimester of pregnancy. The CDR3 nucleotides read TGTGCCAGCAGCCGTGCCCGGGAGACCCAGTACTTC. It encodes CASSRARETQYF.